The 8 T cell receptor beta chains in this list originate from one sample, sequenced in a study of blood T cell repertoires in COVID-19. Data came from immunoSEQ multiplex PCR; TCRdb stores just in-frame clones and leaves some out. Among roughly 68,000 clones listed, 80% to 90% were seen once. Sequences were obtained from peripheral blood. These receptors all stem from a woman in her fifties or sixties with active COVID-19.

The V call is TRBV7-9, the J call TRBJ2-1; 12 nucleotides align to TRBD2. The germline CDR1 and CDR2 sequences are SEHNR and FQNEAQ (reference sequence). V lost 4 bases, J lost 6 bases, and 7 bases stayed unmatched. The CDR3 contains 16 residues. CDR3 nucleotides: TGTGCCAGCAGCTCCCCGACTAGCGGGAGTATCAATGAGCAGTTCTTC. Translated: CASSSPTSGSINEQFF.

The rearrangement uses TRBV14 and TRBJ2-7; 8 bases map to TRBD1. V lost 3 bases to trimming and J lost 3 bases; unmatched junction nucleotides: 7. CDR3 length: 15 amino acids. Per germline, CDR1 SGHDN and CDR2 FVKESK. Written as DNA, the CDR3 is TGTGCCAGCAGCCAGGGGACAGGAGATTTCTACGAGCAGTACTTC. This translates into CASSQGTGDFYEQYF.

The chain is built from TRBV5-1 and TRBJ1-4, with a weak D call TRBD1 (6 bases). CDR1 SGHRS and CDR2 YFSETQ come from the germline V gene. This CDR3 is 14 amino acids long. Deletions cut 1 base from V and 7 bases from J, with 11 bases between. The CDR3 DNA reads TGCGCCAGCAGCTTGACAGGGATCGCTGAAAAACTGTTTTTT. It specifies CASSLTGIAEKLFF.

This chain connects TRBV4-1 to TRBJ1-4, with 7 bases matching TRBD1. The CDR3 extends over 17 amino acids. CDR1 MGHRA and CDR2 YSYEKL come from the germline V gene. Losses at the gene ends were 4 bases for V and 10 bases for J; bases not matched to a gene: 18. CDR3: CASSPSMLQGGQGKLFF. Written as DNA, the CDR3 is TGCGCCAGCAGCCCCTCCATGCTTCAGGGGGGCCAGGGAAAACTGTTTTTT.

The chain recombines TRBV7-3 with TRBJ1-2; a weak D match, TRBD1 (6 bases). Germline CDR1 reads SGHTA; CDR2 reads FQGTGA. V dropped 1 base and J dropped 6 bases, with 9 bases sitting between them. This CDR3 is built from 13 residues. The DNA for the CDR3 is TGTGCCAGCAGCTTAAATCCAGGGGATGGCTACACCTTC. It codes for CASSLNPGDGYTF.

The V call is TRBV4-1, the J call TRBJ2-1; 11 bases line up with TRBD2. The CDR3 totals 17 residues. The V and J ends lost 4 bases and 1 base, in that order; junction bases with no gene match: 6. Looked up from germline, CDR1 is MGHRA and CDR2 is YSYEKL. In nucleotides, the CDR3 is TGCGCCAGCAGCCGCGAGACTAGCGGGACATCCTACAATGAGCAGTTCTTC. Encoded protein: CASSRETSGTSYNEQFF.

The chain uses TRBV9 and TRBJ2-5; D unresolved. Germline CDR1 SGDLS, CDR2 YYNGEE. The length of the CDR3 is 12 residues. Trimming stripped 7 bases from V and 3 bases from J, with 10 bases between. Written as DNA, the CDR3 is TGTGCCAGCGGTGCAGGTAAAGAGACCCAGTACTTC. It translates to CASGAGKETQYF.

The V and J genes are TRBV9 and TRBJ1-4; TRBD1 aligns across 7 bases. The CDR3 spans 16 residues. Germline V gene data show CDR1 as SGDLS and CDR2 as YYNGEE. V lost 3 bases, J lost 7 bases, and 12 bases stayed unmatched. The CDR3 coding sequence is TGTGCCAGCAGCGGCGAAGGAAGGGGGCGAGGTGAAAAACTGTTTTTT. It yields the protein CASSGEGRGRGEKLFF.